This T cell receptor beta chain was sequenced in a study of cytomegalovirus exposure and HLA in healthy donors. About the study: As released early, the data held about 85 million unique TCRs from HLA-typed donors.

As for this clone: The antigen remains unidentified.

Germline CDR1 MNHEY, CDR2 SVGAGI. The CDR3 runs to 15 residues. With 6 bases removed from V and 4 bases from J, the gap between germline ends came to 16 bases. The PCR employed 60 Vbeta primers together with 13 Jbeta primers. The repertoire was sequenced with immunoSEQ multiplex PCR; TCRdb's copy has only in-frame clones and lacks some. The repertoire holds 130,000 to 150,000 clones, 79% seen once, with around 7% in the top ten. Notes on the study in general: Sequencing depth roughly uniform across donors was assumed in presence/absence analyses.

The sequence was obtained from a woman in her forties in good health and CMV-seropositive. Sequenced material: PBMCs. The chain couples TRBV6-5 to TRBJ1-5; possible D gene TRBD1, 5 bases. CDR3 in DNA: TGTGCCAGCAGCCCAGACAGCGCCCCAAATCAGCCCCAGCATTTT. Translation gives CASSPDSAPNQPQHF.